This passage covers 6 T cell receptor beta chains from one sample sequenced in a study of T cells in Graves' hyperthyroidism and ophthalmopathy. Researchers amplified the TCR beta CDR3 regions from RNA transcripts. Carried out on the TCR CDR3, a first-round RT-PCR used the HTBI primer set. MiXCR, applied by TCRdb to the multiplex PCR reads, yields one record per CDR3 protein. This sample has 250,000 to 400,000 distinct CDR3 sequences, with about 13% found just once. The specimen sequenced was blood. The source of these receptors is a woman in her thirties or forties with Graves' ophthalmopathy.

This clonotype was observed a few times. A read error is possible here, since a much larger clone lies one base away. The chain uses TRBV7-2 and TRBJ2-7, with 7 bases lining up with TRBD2. There are 16 residues in the CDR3. Germline V gives CDR1 SGHTA, CDR2 FQGNSA. CDR3 in amino acids: CASSLGLAGAVYEQCF. DNA for the CDR3: TGTGCCAGCAGCTTAGGCTTGGCGGGAGCTGTGTACGAGCAGTGCTTC.

This clonotype was counted at least ten times. The chain employs TRBV5-5 and TRBJ2-1; D might be TRBD1 or TRBD2, each matching 5 bases. The CDR3 is made up of 15 amino acids. Germline loops: CDR1 SGHKS, CDR2 YYEKEE (reference sequence). V was pared by 4 bases and J by 8 bases, with 19 bases between. The CDR3 reads CASSPPRDVRDEQFF. In DNA, the CDR3 is TGTGCCAGCAGCCCACCTCGGGACGTCCGGGATGAGCAGTTCTTC.

A few counts support this clonotype. The chain uses TRBV25-1 and TRBJ2-5; D might be TRBD1 or TRBD2, each matching 5 bases. Per germline, CDR1 MGHDK and CDR2 SYGVNS. This CDR3 is 14 amino acids long. The V and J ends lost 5 bases and 3 bases respectively, with 13 bases between them. The CDR3 DNA sequence: TGTGCCAGCAGTCAGTCCGGGACGAAAGAGACCCAGTACTTC. Residues: CASSQSGTKETQYF.

V and J are TRBV11-2 and TRBJ1-1, with 8 bases fitting TRBD1. Per the germline V gene, CDR1 is SGHAT and CDR2 is FQNNGV. CDR3 length: 16 residues. V was clipped by 0 bases and J by 6 bases; unmatched bases: 9. The CDR3 protein is CASSLDFGQGIAEAFF. The CDR3 DNA is TGTGCCAGCAGCTTAGACTTCGGACAGGGCATTGCTGAAGCTTTCTTT.

This clonotype was counted a few times. This chain joins TRBV4-1 and TRBJ1-1; 8 bases align to TRBD1. V gave up 4 bases and J gave up 5 bases; unmatched junction bases: 3. Germline V gene lookup returns CDR1 MGHRA and CDR2 YSYEKL. The CDR3 consists of 13 residues. Here the CDR3 DNA reads TGCGCCAGCAGCCTCAGGGGGCAAACTGAAGCTTTCTTT. Residues: CASSLRGQTEAFF.

The CDR3 coding sequence is TGTGCCAGCAGCCATACTAGCGGGAGTGGGGCCGGGGAGCTGTTTTTT. Encoded protein: CASSHTSGSGAGELFF. The chain has TRBV3-1 and TRBJ2-2, with TRBD2 matching 11 bases. CDR3 length equals 16 residues. Germline assignment: CDR1 LGHDT and CDR2 YNNKEL (reference sequence). The junction had 6 bases not matched to a gene; V was cut back by 3 bases and J by 6 bases.